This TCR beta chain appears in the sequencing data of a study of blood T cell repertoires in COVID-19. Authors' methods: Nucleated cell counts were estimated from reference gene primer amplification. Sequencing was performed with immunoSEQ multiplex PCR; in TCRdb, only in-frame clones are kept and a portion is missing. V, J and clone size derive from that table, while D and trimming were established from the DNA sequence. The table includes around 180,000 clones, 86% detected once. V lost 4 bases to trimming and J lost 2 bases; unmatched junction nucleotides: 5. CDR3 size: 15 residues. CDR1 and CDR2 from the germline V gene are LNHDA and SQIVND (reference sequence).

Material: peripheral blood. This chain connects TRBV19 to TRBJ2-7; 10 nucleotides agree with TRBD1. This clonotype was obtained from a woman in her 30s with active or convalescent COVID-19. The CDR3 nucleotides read TGTGCCAGTAGTAGCCGACAGGGGGCCGCCTACGAGCAGTACTTC. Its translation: CASSSRQGAAYEQYF.